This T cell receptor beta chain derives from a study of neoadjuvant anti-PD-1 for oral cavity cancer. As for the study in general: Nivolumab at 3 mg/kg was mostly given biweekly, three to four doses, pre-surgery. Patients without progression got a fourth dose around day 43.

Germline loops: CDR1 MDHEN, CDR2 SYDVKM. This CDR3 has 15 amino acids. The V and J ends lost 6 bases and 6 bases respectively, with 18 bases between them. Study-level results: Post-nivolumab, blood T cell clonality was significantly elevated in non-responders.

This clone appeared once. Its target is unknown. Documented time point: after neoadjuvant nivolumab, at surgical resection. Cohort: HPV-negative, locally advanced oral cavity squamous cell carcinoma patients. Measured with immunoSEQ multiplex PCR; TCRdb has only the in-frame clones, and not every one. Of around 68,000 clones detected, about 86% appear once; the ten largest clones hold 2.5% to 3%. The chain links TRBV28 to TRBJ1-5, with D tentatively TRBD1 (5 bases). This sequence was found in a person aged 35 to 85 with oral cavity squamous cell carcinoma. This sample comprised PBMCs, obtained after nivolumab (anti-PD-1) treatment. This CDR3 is CASSGGGGRSQPQHF. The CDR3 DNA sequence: TGTGCCAGCAGCGGCGGGGGGGGTAGGAGTCAGCCCCAGCATTTT.